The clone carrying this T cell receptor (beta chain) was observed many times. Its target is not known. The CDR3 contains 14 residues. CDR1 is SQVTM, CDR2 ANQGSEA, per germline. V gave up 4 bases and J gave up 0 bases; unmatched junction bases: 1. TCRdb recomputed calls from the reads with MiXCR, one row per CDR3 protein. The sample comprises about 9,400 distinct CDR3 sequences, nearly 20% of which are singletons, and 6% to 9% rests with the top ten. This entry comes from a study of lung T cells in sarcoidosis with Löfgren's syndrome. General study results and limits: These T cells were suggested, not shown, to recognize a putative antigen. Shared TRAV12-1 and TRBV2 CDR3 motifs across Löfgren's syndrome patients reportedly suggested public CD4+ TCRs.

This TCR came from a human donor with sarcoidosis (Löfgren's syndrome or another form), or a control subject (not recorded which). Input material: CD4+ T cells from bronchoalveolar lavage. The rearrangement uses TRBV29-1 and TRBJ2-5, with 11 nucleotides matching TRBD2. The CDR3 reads CSVVTSGNQETQYF. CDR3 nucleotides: TGCAGCGTTGTGACTAGCGGGAACCAAGAGACCCAGTACTTC.